Detailed here is one T cell receptor (beta chain). In germline, CDR1 is MNHNY, CDR2 SVGAGI (reference sequence). The CDR3 contains 13 residues. J was trimmed by 6 bases and V by 10 bases; bases with no gene match: 8. The data stem from a study of blood T cell repertoires in COVID-19. Study summary: The cDNA or gDNA used as material had been derived from T cells, B-cell-depleted T cells, or PBMCs.

Recruits, aged roughly 18 to 90 years, lived in 20 to 30 US areas. Assignment of participants to cohorts was predicated upon participant-reported clinical history. TCRdb's table, derived via immunoSEQ multiplex PCR, lists solely in-frame clones and lacks some. Found here are roughly 330,000 clones, more than 75% of them singletons; the top ten hold 10%. The chain recombines TRBV6-6 with TRBJ2-1; 8 bases are a match to TRBD2. The source of this sequence is a woman aged 18 to 35 who had recovered from COVID-19. Material for sequencing was PBMCs or T cells enriched from blood (not recorded which). Here the CDR3 reads CATRGAGGNEQFF. The CDR3 nucleotides read TGTGCCACCCGGGGGGCGGGGGGCAATGAGCAGTTCTTC.